Listed here is a single T cell receptor beta chain. No antigen is known for it. Primers used in a second PCR of about 7 to 11 cycles were a sample-barcoded 5' primer and a J-beta primer mix. TCRdb re-called the 5' RACE reads with MiXCR, one entry per CDR3 protein. This sample has 910,000 or so distinct CDR3 sequences; 51% occur once, and the top ten carry roughly a fifth. The V gene's germline CDR1 is SGHTA and CDR2 FQGNSA. CDR3 size: 13 residues. Trimming took off 5 bases at V and 4 bases at J, with 10 bases between the two ends. Drawing of peripheral blood yielded ten milliliters from each donor. Total RNA was extracted at no less than 6 micrograms per sample. These data are taken from a study of blood T cells in healthy people across ages. Study findings and constraints: Expanded clonotype changes were possibly confounded by unknown donor CMV status.

This chain connects TRBV7-2 to TRBJ2-3; tentative D call: TRBD2 (6 bases). Material: blood. The TCR comes from a woman aged 60-75 years in good health. As DNA, the CDR3 is TGTGCCAGCAGCATAAAGCGGGCAGATACGCAGTATTTT. Its translation is CASSIKRADTQYF.